This T cell receptor (beta chain) was sequenced for a study of T-cell reconstitution after alpha-beta-depleted transplantation in children. During its preparation, the TCRbeta library received unique molecular identifiers. TCRdb reanalysed the PCR reads using MiXCR and keeps one entry per CDR3 protein. The sample has about 830,000 distinct CDR3 sequences; roughly 15% are singletons. CDR3 length equals 15 residues. Unmatched junction bases numbered 12, after V lost 6 bases and J lost 5 bases. The sequence was collected from a male patient younger than 18 who had a stem cell transplant for acute lymphoblastic leukemia, so the T cells may come from the graft donor. The sequenced sample was PBMCs, mostly from graft donor cells, obtained 360 days after TCRalphabeta/CD19-depleted stem cell transplant. The chain combines TRBV12-3 or TRBV12-4 with TRBJ2-7, with 8 bases matching TRBD1. CDR3 sequence reads: CASRETGTGHHEQYF. DNA of the CDR3: TGTGCCAGCAGAGAAACCGGGACAGGTCACCACGAGCAGTACTTC.